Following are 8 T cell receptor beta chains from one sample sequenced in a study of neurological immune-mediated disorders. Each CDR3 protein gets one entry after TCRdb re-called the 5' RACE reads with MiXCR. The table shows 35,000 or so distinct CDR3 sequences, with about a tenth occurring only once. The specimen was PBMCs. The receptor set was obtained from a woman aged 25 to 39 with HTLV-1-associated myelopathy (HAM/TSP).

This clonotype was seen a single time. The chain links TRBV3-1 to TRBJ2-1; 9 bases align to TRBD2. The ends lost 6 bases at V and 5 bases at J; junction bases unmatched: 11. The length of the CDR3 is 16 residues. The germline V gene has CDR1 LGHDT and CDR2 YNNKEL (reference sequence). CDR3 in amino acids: CASSQTSGGAHNEQFF. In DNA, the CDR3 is TGTGCCAGCAGTCAGACTAGCGGCGGGGCCCACAATGAGCAGTTCTTC.

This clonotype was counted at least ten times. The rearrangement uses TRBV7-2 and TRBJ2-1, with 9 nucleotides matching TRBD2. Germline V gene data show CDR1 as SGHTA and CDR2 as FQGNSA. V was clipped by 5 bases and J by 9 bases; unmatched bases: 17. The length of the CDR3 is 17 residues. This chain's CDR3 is CASSPSPGRGGRFEQFF. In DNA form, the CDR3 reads TGTGCCAGCAGCCCGTCCCCCGGGCGGGGGGGCCGTTTTGAGCAGTTCTTC.

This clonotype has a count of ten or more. The CDR3 bases are TGCAGTGCTAGAGATCTTAAGGGGACAGGGCTTAAAGCCTATTCAGGGTATGGCTACACCTTC. Amino acid sequence: CSARDLKGTGLKAYSGYGYTF. V usage is TRBV20-1 and J usage is TRBJ1-2; TRBD1 aligns across 9 bases. J was trimmed by 5 bases and V by 0 bases; bases with no gene match: 25. The CDR3 spans 21 residues. Germline assignment: CDR1 DFQATT and CDR2 SNEGSKA (reference sequence).

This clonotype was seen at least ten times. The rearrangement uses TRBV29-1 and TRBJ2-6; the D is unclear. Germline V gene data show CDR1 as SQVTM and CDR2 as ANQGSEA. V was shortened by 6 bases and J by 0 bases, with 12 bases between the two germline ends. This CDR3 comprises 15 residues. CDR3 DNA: TGCAGCGTCCCAGGCGGAAGCTCTGGGGCCAACGTCCTGACTTTC. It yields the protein CSVPGGSSGANVLTF.

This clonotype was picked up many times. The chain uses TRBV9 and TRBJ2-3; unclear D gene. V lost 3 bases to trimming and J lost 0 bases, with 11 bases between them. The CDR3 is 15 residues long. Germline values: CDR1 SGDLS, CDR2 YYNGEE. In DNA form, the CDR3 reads TGTGCCAGCAGCGAGCCGTCGACTAGCACAGATACGCAGTATTTT. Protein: CASSEPSTSTDTQYF.

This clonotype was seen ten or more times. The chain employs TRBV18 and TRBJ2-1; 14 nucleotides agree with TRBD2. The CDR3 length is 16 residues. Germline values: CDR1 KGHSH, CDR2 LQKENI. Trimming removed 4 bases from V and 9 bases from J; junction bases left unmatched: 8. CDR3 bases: TGTGCCAGCTCACGATGGACTAGCGGGGGGCCCGGTGAGCAGTTCTTC. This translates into CASSRWTSGGPGEQFF.

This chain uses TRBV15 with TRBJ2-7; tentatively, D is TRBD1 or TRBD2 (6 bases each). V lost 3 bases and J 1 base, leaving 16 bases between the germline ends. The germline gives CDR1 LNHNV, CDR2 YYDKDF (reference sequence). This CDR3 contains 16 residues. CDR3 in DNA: TGTGCCACCAGCAGGCTGGGGGGCAGATTATCCTACGAGCAGTACTTC. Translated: CATSRLGGRLSYEQYF.

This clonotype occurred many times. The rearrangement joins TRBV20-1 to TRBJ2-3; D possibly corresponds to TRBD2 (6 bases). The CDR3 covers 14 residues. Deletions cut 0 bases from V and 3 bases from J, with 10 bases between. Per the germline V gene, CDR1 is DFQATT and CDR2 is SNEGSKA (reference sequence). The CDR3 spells CSARDGSFTDTQYF. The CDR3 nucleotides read TGCAGTGCTAGAGACGGGAGCTTTACAGATACGCAGTATTTT.